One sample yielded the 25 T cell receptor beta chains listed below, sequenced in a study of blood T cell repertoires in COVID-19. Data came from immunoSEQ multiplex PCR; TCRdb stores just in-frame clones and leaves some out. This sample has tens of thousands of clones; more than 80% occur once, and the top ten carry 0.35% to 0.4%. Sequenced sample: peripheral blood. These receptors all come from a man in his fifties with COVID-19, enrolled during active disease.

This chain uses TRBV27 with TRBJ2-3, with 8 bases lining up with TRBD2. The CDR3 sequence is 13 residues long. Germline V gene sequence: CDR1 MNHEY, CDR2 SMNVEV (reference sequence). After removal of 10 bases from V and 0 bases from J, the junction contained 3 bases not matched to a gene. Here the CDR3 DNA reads TGTGCCACCGGGGGGGGGAGCACAGATACGCAGTATTTT. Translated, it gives CATGGGSTDTQYF.

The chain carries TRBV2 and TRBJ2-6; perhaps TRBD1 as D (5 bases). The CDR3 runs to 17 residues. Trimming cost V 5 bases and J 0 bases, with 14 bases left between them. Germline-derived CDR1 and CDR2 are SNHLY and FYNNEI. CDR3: CASSRDSLRSGANVLTF. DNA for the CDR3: TGTGCCAGCAGTCGAGACAGTTTACGCTCTGGGGCCAACGTCCTGACTTTC.

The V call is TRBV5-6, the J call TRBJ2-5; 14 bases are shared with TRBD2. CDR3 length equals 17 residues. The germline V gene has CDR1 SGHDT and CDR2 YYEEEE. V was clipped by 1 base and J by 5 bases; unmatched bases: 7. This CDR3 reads CASSLLTSGRAGETQYF. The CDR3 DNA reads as TGTGCCAGCAGCTTGTTGACTAGCGGGAGGGCCGGGGAGACCCAGTACTTC.

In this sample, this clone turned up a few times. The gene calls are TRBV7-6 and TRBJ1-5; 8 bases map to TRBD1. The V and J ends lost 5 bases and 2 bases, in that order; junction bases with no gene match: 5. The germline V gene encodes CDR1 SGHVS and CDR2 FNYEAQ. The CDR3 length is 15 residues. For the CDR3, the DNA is TGTGCCAGCAGCCCCGACAGGGGAGGCAATCAGCCCCAGCATTTT. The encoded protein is CASSPDRGGNQPQHF. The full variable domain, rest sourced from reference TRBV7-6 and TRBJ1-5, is GAGVSQSPRYKVTKRGQDVALRCDPISGHVSLYWYRQALGQGPEFLTYFNYEAQQDKSGLPNDRFSAERPEGSISTLTIQRTEQRDSAMYRCASSPDRGGNQPQHFGDGTRLSIL.

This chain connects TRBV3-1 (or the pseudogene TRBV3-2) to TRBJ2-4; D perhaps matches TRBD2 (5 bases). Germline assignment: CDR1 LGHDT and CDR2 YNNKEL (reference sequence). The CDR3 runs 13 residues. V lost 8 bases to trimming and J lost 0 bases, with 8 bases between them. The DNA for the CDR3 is TGTGCCAGCGGACTCCTAGCCAAAAACATTCAGTACTTC. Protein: CASGLLAKNIQYF.

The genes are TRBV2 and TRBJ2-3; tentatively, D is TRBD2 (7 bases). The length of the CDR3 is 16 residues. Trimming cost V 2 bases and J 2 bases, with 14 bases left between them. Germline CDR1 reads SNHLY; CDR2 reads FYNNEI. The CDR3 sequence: CASSERGGGDTDTQYF. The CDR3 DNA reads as TGTGCCAGCAGTGAACGGGGAGGGGGGGACACAGATACGCAGTATTTT.

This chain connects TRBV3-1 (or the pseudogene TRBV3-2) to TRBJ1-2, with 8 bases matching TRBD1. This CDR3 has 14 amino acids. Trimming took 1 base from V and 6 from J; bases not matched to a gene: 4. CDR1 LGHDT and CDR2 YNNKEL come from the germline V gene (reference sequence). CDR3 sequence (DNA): TGTGCCAGCAGCCAAGGCGCAGGGGGCGATGGCTACACCTTC. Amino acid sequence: CASSQGAGGDGYTF.

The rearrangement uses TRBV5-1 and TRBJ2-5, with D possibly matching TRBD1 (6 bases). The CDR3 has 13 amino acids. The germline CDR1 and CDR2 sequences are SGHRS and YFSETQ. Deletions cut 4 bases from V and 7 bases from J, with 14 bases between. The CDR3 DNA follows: TGCGCCAGCAGCCTTACAGGGCTGGGGACCCAGTACTTC. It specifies CASSLTGLGTQYF. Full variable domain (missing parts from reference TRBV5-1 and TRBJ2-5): KAGVTQTPRYLIKTRGQQVTLSCSPISGHRSVSWYQQTPGQGLQFLFEYFSETQRNKGNFPGRFSGRQFSNSRSEMNVSTLELGDSALYLCASSLTGLGTQYFGPGTRLLVL.

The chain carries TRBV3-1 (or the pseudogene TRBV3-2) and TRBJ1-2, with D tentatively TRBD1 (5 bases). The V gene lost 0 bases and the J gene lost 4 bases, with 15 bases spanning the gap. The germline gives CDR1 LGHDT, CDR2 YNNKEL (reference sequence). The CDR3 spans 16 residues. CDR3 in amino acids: CASSQDLAERGYGYTF. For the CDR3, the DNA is TGTGCCAGCAGCCAAGATCTGGCAGAAAGGGGCTATGGCTACACCTTC.

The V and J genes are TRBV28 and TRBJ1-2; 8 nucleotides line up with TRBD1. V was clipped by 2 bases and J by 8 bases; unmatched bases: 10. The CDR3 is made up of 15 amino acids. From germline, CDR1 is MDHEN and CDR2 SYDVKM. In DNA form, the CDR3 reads TGTGCCAGCAGTTTAAGCGGAGATACAGGGGGAGGCTACACCTTC. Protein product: CASSLSGDTGGGYTF.

The CDR3 here is CASSQEGGAPYNEQFF. CDR3 bases: TGCGCCAGCAGCCAAGAGGGAGGGGCCCCCTACAATGAGCAGTTCTTC. The chain couples TRBV4-1 to TRBJ2-1, with TRBD2 matching over 7 bases. Germline-derived CDR1 and CDR2 are MGHRA and YSYEKL. This CDR3 has 16 residues. The trim removed 0 bases at V and 2 bases at J, leaving 4 bases unmatched.

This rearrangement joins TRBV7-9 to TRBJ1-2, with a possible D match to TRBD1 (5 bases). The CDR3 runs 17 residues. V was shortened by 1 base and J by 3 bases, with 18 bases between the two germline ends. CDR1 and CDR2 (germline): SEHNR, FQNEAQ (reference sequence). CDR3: CASSLVGRGREDYGYTF. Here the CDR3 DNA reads TGTGCCAGCAGCTTAGTGGGCCGGGGCCGGGAGGACTATGGCTACACCTTC.

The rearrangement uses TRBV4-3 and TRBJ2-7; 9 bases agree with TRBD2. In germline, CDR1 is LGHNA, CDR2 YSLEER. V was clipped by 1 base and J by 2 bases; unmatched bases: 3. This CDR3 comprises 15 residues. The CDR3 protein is CASSQVAGATYEQYF. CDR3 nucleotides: TGCGCCAGCAGCCAAGTAGCGGGAGCAACCTACGAGCAGTACTTC.

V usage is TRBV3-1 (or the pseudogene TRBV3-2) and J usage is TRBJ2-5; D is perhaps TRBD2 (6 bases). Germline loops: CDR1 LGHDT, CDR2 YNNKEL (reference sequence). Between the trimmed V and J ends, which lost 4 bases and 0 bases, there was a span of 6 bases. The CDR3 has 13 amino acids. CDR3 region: CASSRDYQETQYF. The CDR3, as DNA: TGTGCCAGCAGCCGGGACTACCAAGAGACCCAGTACTTC.

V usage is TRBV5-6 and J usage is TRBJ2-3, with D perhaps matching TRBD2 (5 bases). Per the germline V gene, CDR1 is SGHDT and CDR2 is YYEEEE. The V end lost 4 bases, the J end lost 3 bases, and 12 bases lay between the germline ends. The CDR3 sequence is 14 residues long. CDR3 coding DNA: TGTGCCAGCAGCGCGACTACTTATACAGATACGCAGTATTTT. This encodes CASSATTYTDTQYF.

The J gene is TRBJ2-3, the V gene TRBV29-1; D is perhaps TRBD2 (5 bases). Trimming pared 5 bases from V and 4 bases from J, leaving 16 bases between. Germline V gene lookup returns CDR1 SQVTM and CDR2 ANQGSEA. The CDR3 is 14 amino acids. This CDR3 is CSVFLYTSPDTQYF. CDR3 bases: TGCAGCGTTTTCCTCTATACTAGTCCAGATACGCAGTATTTT.

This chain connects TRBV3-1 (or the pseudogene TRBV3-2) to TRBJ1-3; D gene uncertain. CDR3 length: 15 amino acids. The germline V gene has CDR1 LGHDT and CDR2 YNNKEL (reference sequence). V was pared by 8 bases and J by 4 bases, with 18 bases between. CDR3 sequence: CASGSGGILGNTIYF. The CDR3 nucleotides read TGTGCCAGCGGGTCCGGAGGTATCCTGGGAAACACCATATATTTT.

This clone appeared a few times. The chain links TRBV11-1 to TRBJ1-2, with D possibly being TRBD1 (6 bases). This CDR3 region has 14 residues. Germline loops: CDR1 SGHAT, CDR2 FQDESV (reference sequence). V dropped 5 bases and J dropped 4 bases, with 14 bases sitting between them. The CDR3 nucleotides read TGTGCCAGCAGCCCAAACAGGGTGGCCTATGGCTACACCTTC. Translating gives CASSPNRVAYGYTF.

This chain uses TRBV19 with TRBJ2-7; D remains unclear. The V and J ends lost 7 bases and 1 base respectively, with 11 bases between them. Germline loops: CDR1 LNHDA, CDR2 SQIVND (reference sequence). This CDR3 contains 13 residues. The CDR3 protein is CASNRGPSYEQYF. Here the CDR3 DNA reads TGTGCCAGTAACCGCGGCCCGTCCTACGAGCAGTACTTC.

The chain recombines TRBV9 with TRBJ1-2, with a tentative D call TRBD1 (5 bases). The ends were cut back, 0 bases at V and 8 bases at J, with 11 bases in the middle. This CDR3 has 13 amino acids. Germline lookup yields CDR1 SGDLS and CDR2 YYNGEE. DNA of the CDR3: TGTGCCAGCAGCGTAGAGGGGCTAGCGGGCTACACCTTC. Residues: CASSVEGLAGYTF. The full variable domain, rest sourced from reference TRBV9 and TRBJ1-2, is DSGVTQTPKHLITATGQRVTLRCSPRSGDLSVYWYQQSLDQGLQFLIQYYNGEERAKGNILERFSAQQFPDLHSELNLSSLELGDSALYFCASSVEGLAGYTFGSGTRLTVV.

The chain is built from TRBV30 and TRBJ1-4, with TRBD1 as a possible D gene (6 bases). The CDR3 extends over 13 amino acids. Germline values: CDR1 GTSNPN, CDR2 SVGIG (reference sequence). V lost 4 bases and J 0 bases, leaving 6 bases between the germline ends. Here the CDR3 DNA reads TGTGCCTGGAACAGGGCAACTAATGAAAAACTGTTTTTT. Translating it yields CAWNRATNEKLFF. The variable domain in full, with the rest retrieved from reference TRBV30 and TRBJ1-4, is SQTIHQWPATLVQPVGSPLSLECTVEGTSNPNLYWYRQAAGRGLQLLFYSVGIGQISSEVPQNLSASRPQDRQFILSSKKLLLSDSGFYLCAWNRATNEKLFFGSGTQLSVL.

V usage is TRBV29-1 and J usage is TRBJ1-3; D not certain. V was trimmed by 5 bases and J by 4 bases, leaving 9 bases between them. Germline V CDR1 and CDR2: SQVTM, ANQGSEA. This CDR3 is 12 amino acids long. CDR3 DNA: TGCAGCGTTCTTGGGCCCGGAAACACCATATATTTT. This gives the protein CSVLGPGNTIYF.

DNA of the CDR3: TGTGCCAGCAGCCTTGACAGTAAACAGCCCCAGCATTTT. As protein: CASSLDSKQPQHF. V gene TRBV2 combines with J gene TRBJ1-5, with D perhaps matching TRBD1 (5 bases). In germline, CDR1 is SNHLY, CDR2 FYNNEI. V shed 6 bases and J shed 7 bases, with 13 bases lying between them. The CDR3 has 13 amino acids.

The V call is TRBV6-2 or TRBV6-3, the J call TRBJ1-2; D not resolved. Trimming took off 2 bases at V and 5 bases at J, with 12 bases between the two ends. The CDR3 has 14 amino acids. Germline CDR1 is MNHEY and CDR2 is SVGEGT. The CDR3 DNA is TGTGCCAGCAGTTACAACGGCCCGGGGTATGGCTACACCTTC. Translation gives CASSYNGPGYGYTF.

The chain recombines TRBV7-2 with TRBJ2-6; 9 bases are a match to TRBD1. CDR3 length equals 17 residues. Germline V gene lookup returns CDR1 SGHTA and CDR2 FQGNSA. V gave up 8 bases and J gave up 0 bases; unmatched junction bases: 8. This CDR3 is CASHTGGSPSGANVLTF. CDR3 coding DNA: TGTGCCAGCCATACAGGGGGCTCACCCTCTGGGGCCAACGTCCTGACTTTC.